This is a list of T cell receptor beta chains from one sample in a study of CD8+ T cells in alopecia areata. The protocol was immunoSEQ multiplex PCR, while the TCRdb copy is restricted to in-frame clones and leaves out a portion. The sample consists of about 200,000 clones, approximately 60% of them appearing once. The sequenced sample was CD8+ T cells sorted from blood. The receptors derive from a human donor in good health. CDR3s include the opening cysteine and the closing phenylalanine or tryptophan. The order of the fields is CDR3 length, D gene, V gene, clone size, CDR3 protein. The D gene is left open where the match is weak. Size tells how often a clone was seen (once, few, many) or the class of an expanded clone, and some rows leave it out.

16 . TRBV15 . CATSPAGTGNTGELFF
16 TRBD1 TRBV29-1 few CSARGGQGSPNYEQYF
11 . TRBV25-1 few CASSDGGPSYF
15 . TRBV4-1 . CASSQAENSNQPQHF
15 . TRBV4-1 . CASSQVGGASEKLFF
14 . TRBV5-6 . CASSAGQGPYEQYF
14 . TRBV7-6 . CASSSGQINTEAFF
13 . TRBV27 . CASSDRSNYGYTF
14 TRBD2 TRBV5-6 . CASSSAGRGDEQFF
15 . TRBV19 . CASSIVRGGNQPQHF
15 . TRBV9 . CASSARNSGANVLTF
14 TRBD1 TRBV6-1 . CASSVRQGWEKLFF
13 . TRBV5-1 . CASSLEGRETQYF
13 . TRBV27 . CASRPIMGNEQFF
16 TRBD1 TRBV4-2 . CASSQATRQGVDTQYF
16 . TRBV18 few CASSPPEGMGRETQYF
16 . TRBV27 once CASSDWTVSGANVLTF
15 TRBD1 TRBV7-9 . CASSYRDRDQETQYF
12 . TRBV29-1 . CSVVGEEGGYTF
15 TRBD1 TRBV15 . CATSSEPGQPYEQYF
13 TRBD1 TRBV19 few CASSNSGTGGYTF
10 . TRBV23-1 . CASEGDIQYF
14 . TRBV2 once CASTEGYYGNTIYF
15 . TRBV6-1 few CASSDASSGANVLTF
15 . TRBV11-2 few CASSLEVPGNNEQFF
19 . TRBV9 once CASSVQRRDIVSNTGELFF
14 . TRBV6-6 . CASSYNSDGYGYTF
12 . TRBV5-6 . CASSRGRTEAFF
16 TRBD2 TRBV5-1 few CASSPPERGSGNEQFF
14 . TRBV25-1 . CASSELGPRNEQYF
14 TRBD2 TRBV6-5 . CASRLAGGFETQYF
15 TRBD2 TRBV5-4 . CASSFSGGRTDTQYF
17 TRBD2 TRBV5-4 . CASRVLVGGSSYNEQFF
12 . TRBV2 . CASSEVGSEQFF
15 . TRBV27 . CASSDRRDKHEKLFF
14 TRBD2 TRBV4-1 few CASRQAGVTGEQFF
11 . TRBV29-1 few CSVQGSYGYTF
15 . TRBV27 . CASSFPAAPYNEQFF
16 TRBD1 TRBV27 . CASSLEVGQGLYEQYF
17 TRBD1 TRBV5-6 . CASSFIGTGANTGELFF
15 TRBD1 TRBV19 few CASSSGTATNEKLIF
13 TRBD1 TRBV5-4 . CASSPDRDEKLFF
12 TRBD1 TRBV29-1 . CSVQGALAEQYF
15 . TRBV25-1 . CASSPWGAGTDTQYF
14 . TRBV4-1 . CASSQAAGSGEQYF
12 . TRBV13 . CASSLGPDTQYF
13 TRBD1 TRBV19 few CASSFGTGYGYTF
11 . TRBV6-1 few CASIGPGELFF
14 TRBD1 TRBV29-1 . CSVEEGTVYNEQFF
14 TRBD2 TRBV9 . CASSAGGAQETQYF
17 . TRBV29-1 . CSVGGGLTDPLNTEAFF
18 TRBD2 TRBV7-2 . CASSEDLAGGLFQETQYF
13 . TRBV2 medium-sized CAGGRDTSYEQYF
15 TRBD2 TRBV4-1 few CASSQSSGGKYEQFF
16 . TRBV13 . CASSSALESLSYGYTF
13 TRBD1 TRBV6-5 . CASSPDRDYGYTF
15 TRBD2 TRBV7-6 few CASSFGTSAGYEQYF
15 TRBD2 TRBV11-2 few CASSNSGAVSYEQYF
15 TRBD1 TRBV10-3 . CAISPEGAQGYGYTF